The 30 T cell receptor beta chains below were found in one sample sequenced in a study of patients and donors after allogeneic stem cell transplantation. TCRdb analysed the RT-PCR reads with MiXCR anew, one entry per CDR3 protein. The data show around 23,000 distinct CDR3 sequences, with roughly two fifths seen just once and about three quarters held by the top ten. The specimen sequenced was blood, either unsorted or a sorted T cell fraction (not recorded which). These receptors came from a human donor who was either an allogeneic HSCT recipient or a stem cell or donor lymphocyte infusion donor (not recorded which). It is not recorded whose cells these are; they may come from a transplant donor.

The chain joins TRBV28 to TRBJ2-3; maybe TRBD2 (6 bases). Germline values: CDR1 MDHEN, CDR2 SYDVKM. V gave up 6 bases and J gave up 10 bases, with 14 bases separating them. This CDR3 region has 12 residues. The CDR3 bases are TGTGCCAGCAGCCTCGGGAGTTTGGCGCAGTATTTT. It translates to CASSLGSLAQYF.

The rearrangement joins TRBV7-2 to TRBJ1-6; unclear D gene. The CDR3 runs 17 residues. V was clipped by 3 bases and J by 0 bases, with 12 bases between them. Germline CDR1 is SGHTA and CDR2 is FQGNSA. The CDR3 here is CASSFLAGSSYNSPLHF. DNA for the CDR3: TGTGCCAGCAGCTTTCTCGCAGGAAGCTCCTATAATTCACCCCTCCACTTT.

The J gene is TRBJ1-3, the V gene TRBV11-2; D gene unclear. The length of the CDR3 is 16 residues. V lost 3 bases, J lost 0 bases, and 12 bases lay in between. Germline CDR1 SGHAT, CDR2 FQNNGV. DNA of the CDR3: TGTGCCAGCAGCTTGAATATGTGGAGCTCTGGAAACACCATATATTTT. This sequence encodes CASSLNMWSSGNTIYF. Full variable domain (missing parts from reference TRBV11-2 and TRBJ1-3): EAGVAQSPRYKIIEKRQSVAFWCNPISGHATLYWYQQILGQGPKLLIQFQNNGVVDDSQLPKDRFSAERLKGVDSTLKIQPAKLEDSAVYLCASSLNMWSSGNTIYFGEGSWLTVV.

This clonotype occurred a few times. This chain links TRBV5-1 with TRBJ1-1, with D perhaps TRBD1 (6 bases). Germline-derived CDR1 and CDR2 are SGHRS and YFSETQ. V was pared by 1 base and J by 7 bases, with 14 bases between. There are 14 residues in the CDR3. In DNA form, the CDR3 reads TGCGCCAGCAGCTTGCAACAGGGAGGTCTTGAAGCTTTCTTT. Translating gives CASSLQQGGLEAFF.

The chain uses TRBV2 and TRBJ1-2; tentatively, D is TRBD1 (6 bases). Between the trimmed V and J ends, which lost 2 bases and 4 bases, there was a span of 17 bases. Germline V lookup: CDR1 SNHLY, CDR2 FYNNEI. The CDR3 is made up of 16 amino acids. CDR3 amino acids: CASSEREGRGGYGYTF. As DNA, the CDR3 is TGTGCCAGCAGTGAAAGGGAGGGCAGGGGCGGCTATGGCTACACCTTC.

This clonotype showed up just a few times. The V call is TRBV4-1, the J call TRBJ1-1; D is possibly TRBD1 (5 bases). V was cut by 0 bases and J by 5 bases, with 22 bases left in between. CDR3 length: 18 amino acids. The germline CDR1 and CDR2 sequences are MGHRA and YSYEKL. The CDR3 DNA reads TGCGCCAGCAGCCAAGATATCATGCAGCCCCCCCGGGGGACTGAAGCTTTCTTT. It translates to CASSQDIMQPPRGTEAFF.

The gene calls are TRBV6-5 and TRBJ1-1; 8 bases line up with TRBD1. CDR1 and CDR2 from the germline V gene are MNHEY and SVGAGI. V lost 5 bases to trimming and J lost 0 bases; unmatched junction nucleotides: 5. CDR3 length equals 15 residues. CDR3: CASSKRTGLNTEAFF. In DNA, the CDR3 is TGTGCCAGCAGTAAAAGGACAGGGCTGAACACTGAAGCTTTCTTT.

There are a few counts of this clonotype. The V gene is TRBV6-5, the J gene TRBJ1-6; D call uncertain. CDR1 is MNHEY, CDR2 SVGAGI, per germline. The CDR3 sequence is 14 residues long. V was trimmed by 2 bases and J by 7 bases, leaving 9 bases between them. CDR3 residues: CASSYTAFNSPLHF. In DNA, the CDR3 is TGTGCCAGCAGTTACACTGCCTTCAATTCACCCCTCCACTTT.

This chain connects TRBV20-1 to TRBJ2-7; 9 nucleotides match TRBD2. Germline values: CDR1 DFQATT, CDR2 SNEGSKA (reference sequence). V was clipped by 5 bases and J by 3 bases; unmatched bases: 8. The CDR3 totals 14 residues. The CDR3 loop reads CSAPLAGKGYEQYF. In DNA, the CDR3 is TGCAGTGCTCCGCTAGCGGGAAAGGGCTACGAGCAGTACTTC.

The rearrangement joins TRBV6-5 to TRBJ2-5; perhaps TRBD1 as D (5 bases). This CDR3 comprises 14 residues. Per the germline V gene, CDR1 is MNHEY and CDR2 is SVGAGI. V shed 6 bases and J shed 5 bases, with 16 bases lying between them. CDR3 loop: CASSFSRSGETQYF. For the CDR3, the DNA is TGTGCCAGCAGCTTCAGTAGGTCAGGGGAGACCCAGTACTTC.

This clonotype occurred many times. The genes are TRBV15 and TRBJ1-1; a possible D gene is TRBD1 (5 bases). Germline CDR1 and CDR2: LNHNV and YYDKDF (reference sequence). This CDR3 spans 13 amino acids. Trimming pared 0 bases from V and 3 bases from J, leaving 5 bases between. In DNA form, the CDR3 reads TGTGCCACCAGCAGAGACAGGGACACTGAAGCTTTCTTT. Its protein product is CATSRDRDTEAFF.

This chain links TRBV12-3 or TRBV12-4 with TRBJ2-2; D possibly corresponds to TRBD2 (6 bases). Trimming took off 11 bases at V and 0 bases at J, with 13 bases between the two ends. The CDR3 has 14 amino acids. CDR3 DNA: TGTGCCGGCTCCGGGACTGCGAACACCGGGGAGCTGTTTTTT. This translates into CAGSGTANTGELFF.

The chain is built from TRBV7-9 and TRBJ1-2; D call uncertain. Germline CDR1 and CDR2: SEHNR and FQNEAQ (reference sequence). The length of the CDR3 is 13 residues. Trimming shortened V by 1 base and J by 8 bases, and 11 bases separated the two germline ends. DNA of the CDR3: TGTGCCAGCAGCTTAGATCAGGTGGTCGGCTACACCTTC. Translation: CASSLDQVVGYTF.

This clonotype was counted a few times. The chain employs TRBV12-3 or TRBV12-4 and TRBJ1-1, with D uncertain. Trimming shortened V by 5 bases and J by 1 base, and 11 bases separated the two germline ends. There are 14 residues in the CDR3. In DNA form, the CDR3 reads TGTGCCAGCAGTCTACTGGCTTGGAACACTGAAGCTTTCTTT. Amino acid sequence: CASSLLAWNTEAFF.

The sample holds a few counts of this clonotype. The genes are TRBV5-5 and TRBJ2-2; tentatively, D is TRBD1 (6 bases). CDR3 length equals 15 residues. Germline loops: CDR1 SGHKS, CDR2 YYEKEE (reference sequence). V lost 6 bases and J lost 1, with 13 bases in between. CDR3 sequence reads: CASTHWGQNTGELFF. For the CDR3, the DNA is TGTGCCAGCACCCACTGGGGGCAGAACACCGGGGAGCTGTTTTTT.

The rearrangement joins TRBV10-2 to TRBJ2-4; D assignment may be TRBD1 or TRBD2 (6 bases each). The CDR3 totals 14 residues. The V and J ends lost 6 bases and 3 bases respectively, with 12 bases between them. Germline values: CDR1 WSHSY, CDR2 SAAADI. CDR3 amino acids: CASRRGVGKNIQYF. DNA of the CDR3: TGCGCCAGCAGAAGGGGGGTTGGCAAAAACATTCAGTACTTC.

This clonotype was seen only a few times. The chain recombines TRBV10-3 with TRBJ1-5; no clear D gene. This CDR3 has 12 amino acids. Trimming removed 8 bases at V and 3 bases at J, with 8 bases between. Germline values: CDR1 ENHRY, CDR2 SYGVKD. The CDR3 DNA sequence: TGTGCCATCGGAAACAACAATCAGCCCCAGCATTTT. It codes for CAIGNNNQPQHF.

V gene TRBV5-1 combines with J gene TRBJ1-1, with a tentative D call TRBD1 (5 bases). The ends were cut back, 1 base at V and 4 bases at J, with 23 bases in the middle. CDR1 is SGHRS, CDR2 YFSETQ, per germline. The CDR3 has 18 residues. DNA for the CDR3: TGCGCCAGCAGCTTGCCTCAAAGACCCACAGGAAGGGTCACTGAAGCTTTCTTT. Amino acid sequence: CASSLPQRPTGRVTEAFF. Full variable domain (remainder filled in from reference TRBV5-1 and TRBJ1-1): KAGVTQTPRYLIKTRGQQVTLSCSPISGHRSVSWYQQTPGQGLQFLFEYFSETQRNKGNFPGRFSGRQFSNSRSEMNVSTLELGDSALYLCASSLPQRPTGRVTEAFFGQGTRLTVV.

The chain joins TRBV6-5 to TRBJ1-6, with 8 bases lining up with TRBD1. This CDR3 has 14 amino acids. Losses at the gene ends were 7 bases for V and 9 bases for J; bases not matched to a gene: 8. Germline CDR1 and CDR2: MNHEY and SVGAGI. CDR3: CASTRAGGFSPLHF. CDR3 bases: TGTGCCAGCACCCGGGCAGGGGGCTTTTCACCCCTCCACTTT.

The rearrangement uses TRBV5-1 and TRBJ1-6; 9 positions agree with TRBD1. CDR1 and CDR2 (germline): SGHRS, YFSETQ. The trim removed 0 bases at V and 9 bases at J, leaving 4 bases unmatched. This CDR3 has 15 residues. The CDR3 loop reads CASSLEGTGISPLHF. CDR3 coding DNA: TGCGCCAGCAGCTTGGAGGGGACAGGGATTTCACCCCTCCACTTT.

This chain joins TRBV5-1 and TRBJ1-2; 8 bases align to TRBD1. Germline V gene sequence: CDR1 SGHRS, CDR2 YFSETQ. This CDR3 region has 12 residues. Losses at the gene ends were 7 bases for V and 5 bases for J; bases not matched to a gene: 4. The CDR3 loop reads CASAGGWYGYTF. CDR3 bases: TGCGCCAGCGCAGGGGGCTGGTATGGCTACACCTTC.

V is TRBV20-1 and J is TRBJ2-2; 10 bases fit TRBD1. The CDR3 is 14 residues long. CDR1 is DFQATT and CDR2 is SNEGSKA in the germline V gene (reference sequence). Trimming cost V 5 bases and J 7 bases; bases outside gene matches: 7. CDR3 residues: CSAPDRGHGGELFF. The DNA of the CDR3 is TGCAGTGCTCCAGACAGGGGGCATGGCGGGGAGCTGTTTTTT.

This clonotype was observed a handful of times. The chain employs TRBV5-1 and TRBJ1-4, with 7 bases fitting TRBD1. V trimming: 2 bases; J trimming: 5 bases; junction bases outside the gene matches: 9. Germline V lookup: CDR1 SGHRS, CDR2 YFSETQ. The CDR3 totals 16 residues. CDR3 in DNA: TGCGCCAGCAGCTTAAATGTACGGGACAGAAATGAAAAACTGTTTTTT. Its translation: CASSLNVRDRNEKLFF.

The CDR3 DNA follows: TGTGCCAGCTCATTACAGGGGAACACTGAAGCTTTCTTT. Translating gives CASSLQGNTEAFF. The chain is built from TRBV18 and TRBJ1-1; the D gene is possibly TRBD1 (6 bases). CDR1 is KGHSH and CDR2 is LQKENI in the germline V gene. V was trimmed by 5 bases and J by 1 base, leaving 8 bases between them. The CDR3 is made up of 13 amino acids.

This clonotype was counted a few times. The rearrangement joins TRBV3-1 to TRBJ1-4; D is unclear. Looked up from germline, CDR1 is LGHDT and CDR2 is YNNKEL (reference sequence). The CDR3 loop spans 16 amino acids. The V end lost 1 base, the J end lost 6 bases, and 15 bases lay between the germline ends. The CDR3 loop reads CASSQAAGLRDEKLFF. The DNA for the CDR3 is TGTGCCAGCAGCCAAGCGGCCGGGCTGCGGGATGAAAAACTGTTTTTT.

This sequence joins TRBV7-3 and TRBJ2-3; 7 bases line up with TRBD2. This CDR3 is 15 amino acids long. V lost 3 bases, J lost 5 bases, and 8 bases stayed unmatched. CDR1 and CDR2 (germline): SGHTA, FQGTGA. CDR3 sequence reads: CASSFQSGTVDTQYF. The CDR3, as DNA: TGTGCCAGCAGCTTTCAAAGCGGGACTGTAGATACGCAGTATTTT.

This sequence joins TRBV27 and TRBJ1-2, with 8 bases identical to TRBD1. Germline values: CDR1 MNHEY, CDR2 SMNVEV (reference sequence). Trimming removed 6 bases from V and 10 bases from J; junction bases left unmatched: 13. The CDR3 loop spans 14 amino acids. This CDR3 is CASSFMGWDRTYTF. The CDR3 DNA is TGTGCCAGCAGCTTCATGGGGTGGGACAGGACCTACACCTTC.

The J gene is TRBJ2-5, the V gene TRBV20-1, with 13 bases identical to TRBD2. V lost 3 bases, J lost 14 bases, and 3 bases stayed unmatched. Per germline, CDR1 DFQATT and CDR2 SNEGSKA (reference sequence). This CDR3 comprises 11 residues. The CDR3: CSASGTSGTYF. CDR3 sequence (DNA): TGCAGTGCTAGCGGGACTAGCGGGACCTACTTC.

V and J are TRBV11-2 and TRBJ2-3, with no clear D. CDR1 is SGHAT and CDR2 is FQNNGV in the germline V gene. Trimming took off 5 bases at V and 2 bases at J, with 5 bases between the two ends. The CDR3 runs 12 residues. CDR3 in amino acids: CASSPDTDTQYF. CDR3 bases: TGTGCCAGCAGCCCTGACACAGATACGCAGTATTTT.

The chain recombines TRBV28 with TRBJ2-2; D assignment may be TRBD1 or TRBD2 (5 bases each). The CDR3 is 15 residues long. The V gene lost 4 bases and the J gene lost 0 bases, with 9 bases spanning the gap. CDR1 and CDR2 (germline): MDHEN, SYDVKM. The CDR3 region is CASSSRETNTGELFF. The CDR3 DNA reads as TGTGCCAGCAGTTCCAGGGAGACGAACACCGGGGAGCTGTTTTTT.